The 23 T cell receptor beta chains given below trace back to one sample, sequenced in a study of T cell responses to AZD1222 COVID-19 vaccine. Data came from immunoSEQ multiplex PCR; TCRdb stores just in-frame clones and leaves some out. The sample lists about 130,000 clones; approximately 90% were seen once. Sample: peripheral blood, taken on day 0 of AZD1222 vaccination. The origin of the receptors is an adult in good health.

The chain links TRBV19 to TRBJ2-2; 10 positions match TRBD2. Germline loops: CDR1 LNHDA, CDR2 SQIVND (reference sequence). V trimming: 8 bases; J trimming: 1 base; junction bases outside the gene matches: 1. The CDR3 covers 14 residues. CDR3: CASGTSVNTGELFF. The DNA for the CDR3 is TGTGCCAGTGGGACTAGCGTGAACACCGGGGAGCTGTTTTTT.

This chain uses TRBV12-3 or TRBV12-4 with TRBJ1-2; D uncertain. The length of the CDR3 is 12 residues. V lost 2 bases, J lost 9 bases, and 10 bases lay in between. The CDR3 bases are TGTGCCAGCAGTTTACCGGGGTATAGCTACACCTTC. As protein: CASSLPGYSYTF.

The rearrangement uses TRBV4-3 and TRBJ2-2; no firm D call. The CDR3 totals 14 residues. V was trimmed by 4 bases and J by 4 bases, leaving 10 bases between them. Germline V gives CDR1 LGHNA, CDR2 YSLEER. CDR3 protein: CASSPRVATGELFF. The CDR3 region has the DNA TGCGCCAGCAGCCCTAGGGTTGCCACCGGGGAGCTGTTTTTT.

The chain joins TRBV5-1 to TRBJ2-1, with 10 nucleotides matching TRBD1. In germline, CDR1 is SGHRS, CDR2 YFSETQ. V trimming: 3 bases; J trimming: 10 bases; junction bases outside the gene matches: 7. The CDR3 contains 14 residues. This CDR3 reads CASSSFGTGEEQFF. CDR3 DNA: TGCGCCAGCAGCTCGTTCGGGACAGGGGAAGAGCAGTTCTTC.

The chain links TRBV27 to TRBJ1-1, with 7 nucleotides matching TRBD1. Per germline, CDR1 MNHEY and CDR2 SMNVEV (reference sequence). This CDR3 has 14 amino acids. The ends lost 6 bases at V and 1 base at J; junction bases unmatched: 5. The CDR3 reads CASRTDRPNTEAFF. The CDR3 DNA reads TGTGCCAGCAGGACGGACAGGCCGAACACTGAAGCTTTCTTT.

The V call is TRBV19, the J call TRBJ2-1; 9 bases line up with TRBD2. The germline V gene encodes CDR1 LNHDA and CDR2 SQIVND (reference sequence). J gave up 7 bases and V 5 bases, and 9 bases lay outside the gene matches. This CDR3 comprises 15 residues. The CDR3 loop reads CASSPWTSEGNEQFF. Here the CDR3 DNA reads TGTGCCAGTAGTCCATGGACTAGCGAAGGAAATGAGCAGTTCTTC.

This chain links TRBV10-3 with TRBJ1-2; D may be TRBD1 (6 bases). Per the germline V gene, CDR1 is ENHRY and CDR2 is SYGVKD. The V gene lost 9 bases and the J gene lost 8 bases, with 19 bases spanning the gap. The length of the CDR3 is 13 residues. In DNA, the CDR3 is TGTGCCATTTACAGGGTCGCGGCGGCCGGCTACACCTTC. It translates to CAIYRVAAAGYTF.

The chain employs TRBV9 and TRBJ2-5; D uncertain. The CDR3 totals 15 residues. Germline V lookup: CDR1 SGDLS, CDR2 YYNGEE. V dropped 1 base and J dropped 5 bases, with 15 bases sitting between them. The CDR3 loop is CASSVKAVVEETQYF. The CDR3 DNA is TGTGCCAGCAGCGTAAAGGCGGTGGTGGAGGAGACCCAGTACTTC.

The gene calls are TRBV5-1 and TRBJ1-1; TRBD1 is a possible D gene (6 bases). Germline loops: CDR1 SGHRS, CDR2 YFSETQ. The CDR3 sequence is 16 residues long. V was cut by 4 bases and J by 3 bases, with 19 bases left in between. CDR3 region: CASSARDTTRDTEAFF. As DNA, the CDR3 is TGCGCCAGCAGCGCCCGGGACACCACCCGGGACACTGAAGCTTTCTTT.

This sequence joins TRBV10-3 and TRBJ2-7; D ambiguous. Germline CDR1 is ENHRY and CDR2 is SYGVKD. This CDR3 contains 12 residues. With 3 bases removed from V and 4 bases from J, the gap between germline ends came to 7 bases. This chain's CDR3 is CAISDLRYEQYF. CDR3 coding DNA: TGTGCCATCAGTGACTTAAGGTACGAGCAGTACTTC.

The chain combines TRBV3-1 (or the pseudogene TRBV3-2) with TRBJ2-7; D remains ambiguous. This CDR3 is 13 amino acids long. Trimming left V 6 bases short and J 7 bases short, with 16 bases between. Germline CDR1 reads LGHDT; CDR2 reads YNNKEL (reference sequence). This CDR3 reads CASSPTLVGEQYF. CDR3 sequence (DNA): TGTGCCAGCAGTCCTACTCTCGTGGGGGAGCAGTACTTC.

This clone was seen just once. This sequence joins TRBV18 and TRBJ2-7, with D unresolved. CDR3 size: 14 residues. Germline V gene lookup returns CDR1 KGHSH and CDR2 LQKENI. Trimming stripped 3 bases from V and 4 bases from J, with 13 bases between. Here the CDR3 DNA reads TGTGCCAGCTCACCGATAGAGGCTACGTACGAGCAGTACTTC. This encodes CASSPIEATYEQYF.

CDR3 coding DNA: TGTGCCAGCAGCTTATCCCGACCCTACGAGCAGTACTTC. It specifies CASSLSRPYEQYF. V gene TRBV11-2 combines with J gene TRBJ2-7, with D unresolved. V was shortened by 2 bases and J by 2 bases, with 7 bases between the two germline ends. CDR1 and CDR2 (germline): SGHAT, FQNNGV. The CDR3 has 13 amino acids.

The rearrangement links TRBV19 to TRBJ1-6; D unclear. CDR1 is LNHDA, CDR2 SQIVND, per germline (reference sequence). The CDR3 runs 16 residues. V gave up 6 bases and J gave up 10 bases, with 22 bases separating them. The CDR3 DNA follows: TGTGCCAGTAGCATTGGGGTTTCCGCGACGGGCTCACCCCTCCACTTT. Translating it yields CASSIGVSATGSPLHF.

The chain recombines TRBV27 with TRBJ1-5; 9 nucleotides line up with TRBD1. Germline-derived CDR1 and CDR2 are MNHEY and SMNVEV (reference sequence). The length of the CDR3 is 15 residues. Unmatched junction bases numbered 1, after V lost 0 bases and J lost 4 bases. CDR3 in DNA: TGTGCCAGCAGTTTATCGACAGGGGGTAATCAGCCCCAGCATTTT. The encoded protein is CASSLSTGGNQPQHF.

The chain has TRBV12-3 or TRBV12-4 and TRBJ1-1, with TRBD1 as a possible D gene (6 bases). V was cut by 4 bases and J by 1 base, with 7 bases left in between. The CDR3 is 13 amino acids. In DNA, the CDR3 is TGTGCCAGCAGTTCGACAGGGAACACTGAAGCTTTCTTT. Protein product: CASSSTGNTEAFF.

The V and J genes are TRBV15 and TRBJ2-1; TRBD2 agrees at 11 bases. From germline, CDR1 is LNHNV and CDR2 YYDKDF (reference sequence). The V gene end was trimmed by 0 bases and the J gene end by 6 bases; junction bases not matched to a gene: 7. CDR3 length: 17 residues. This chain's CDR3 is CATSRDPVSGRANEQFF. The CDR3 coding sequence is TGTGCCACCAGCAGAGATCCTGTTAGCGGGAGGGCCAATGAGCAGTTCTTC.

The chain uses TRBV29-1 and TRBJ1-2; D not certain. This CDR3 comprises 12 residues. Germline CDR1 is SQVTM and CDR2 is ANQGSEA. V dropped 7 bases and J dropped 2 bases, with 11 bases sitting between them. CDR3 region: CSASSRNYGYTF. The CDR3 bases are TGCAGCGCCTCCTCGCGGAACTATGGCTACACCTTC.

The J gene is TRBJ2-1, the V gene TRBV27, with D tentatively TRBD2 (5 bases). CDR1 MNHEY and CDR2 SMNVEV come from the germline V gene (reference sequence). This CDR3 has 18 amino acids. Trimming left V 5 bases short and J 4 bases short, with 24 bases between. The CDR3 coding sequence is TGTGCCAGCAGTGTTCGGTTCCCGGGGTCCGGAATTTACAATGAGCAGTTCTTC. It specifies CASSVRFPGSGIYNEQFF.

The chain couples TRBV5-1 to TRBJ1-2; 11 bases align to TRBD1. This CDR3 has 16 amino acids. Germline values: CDR1 SGHRS, CDR2 YFSETQ. V was pared by 0 bases and J by 4 bases, with 5 bases of the junction left unmatched. DNA of the CDR3: TGCGCCAGCAGCTTGGGGACAGGGGGCATTAGCTATGGCTACACCTTC. Its protein product is CASSLGTGGISYGYTF.

The chain joins TRBV11-2 to TRBJ2-7; 13 bases fit TRBD2. Germline trimming cut 5 bases from V and 7 bases from J; bases unmatched to any gene: 8. Germline-derived CDR1 and CDR2 are SGHAT and FQNNGV. CDR3 length: 15 amino acids. The DNA for the CDR3 is TGTGCCAGCAGCACCCGGACTAGCGGGAGTTCTGAGCAGTACTTC. Its translation is CASSTRTSGSSEQYF.

The J gene is TRBJ1-2, the V gene TRBV24-1, with D maybe TRBD1 (6 bases). Germline-derived CDR1 and CDR2 are KGHDR and SFDVKD. V dropped 4 bases and J dropped 5 bases, with 13 bases sitting between them. This CDR3 is 14 amino acids long. CDR3 nucleotides: TGTGCCACCAGTGACCGCGGGACAAATTATGGCTACACCTTC. It yields the protein CATSDRGTNYGYTF.

This rearrangement joins TRBV27 to TRBJ2-7, with 9 bases identical to TRBD2. The CDR3 has 15 amino acids. The V segment lost 0 bases and the J segment 2 bases; nucleotides outside the gene matches: 2. In germline, CDR1 is MNHEY, CDR2 SMNVEV (reference sequence). Here the CDR3 reads CASSLSAGGPYEQYF. The CDR3 coding sequence is TGTGCCAGCAGTTTATCGGCGGGAGGGCCCTACGAGCAGTACTTC.